Shown below are 30 T cell receptor beta chains from a single sample sequenced in a study of cytomegalovirus exposure and HLA in healthy donors. PCR was performed using 60 Vbeta and 13 Jbeta primers. This table comes from immunoSEQ multiplex PCR, and its TCRdb copy is limited to in-frame clones, with some not included. The table includes 120,000 to 150,000 clones, 55% to 70% detected once. Sequencing was done on a sample of PBMCs. Every receptor here comes from a woman aged 25 to 45 in good health and CMV-seropositive.

This chain connects TRBV9 to TRBJ2-3; D uncertain. Trimming shortened V by 0 bases and J by 5 bases, and 7 bases separated the two germline ends. Germline V gives CDR1 SGDLS, CDR2 YYNGEE. This CDR3 is built from 13 residues. CDR3 sequence: CASSVGVQDTQYF. CDR3 coding DNA: TGTGCCAGCAGCGTAGGCGTGCAAGATACGCAGTATTTT.

The V call is TRBV27, the J call TRBJ2-5; no reliable D call. Germline CDR1 MNHEY, CDR2 SMNVEV (reference sequence). V lost 10 bases and J lost 3, with 12 bases in between. This CDR3 is built from 12 residues. The DNA of the CDR3 is TGTGCCACCCGAGGTCTCGAAGAGACCCAGTACTTC. It translates to CATRGLEETQYF.

The chain recombines TRBV2 with TRBJ2-7; possibly TRBD2 for D (5 bases). The CDR3 covers 13 residues. CDR1 is SNHLY and CDR2 is FYNNEI in the germline V gene. Trimming removed 6 bases from V and 0 bases from J, with 9 bases in between. CDR3 loop: CASRSGSSYEQYF. The CDR3 region has the DNA TGTGCCAGCAGATCGGGGAGCTCCTACGAGCAGTACTTC.

CDR3 sequence: CASSAGDRNEQFF. CDR3 DNA: TGTGCCAGCAGCGCGGGGGACCGCAATGAGCAGTTCTTC. The chain joins TRBV5-6 to TRBJ2-1; 7 nucleotides agree with TRBD2. In germline, CDR1 is SGHDT, CDR2 YYEEEE. The V and J ends lost 4 bases and 6 bases, in that order; junction bases with no gene match: 4. The CDR3 loop spans 13 amino acids.

The chain joins TRBV5-8 to TRBJ2-2; possible D gene TRBD2, 5 bases. Trimming removed 7 bases from V and 1 base from J, with 5 bases in between. Germline V gives CDR1 SGHTS, CDR2 YDEGEE. The CDR3 is 12 amino acids. The CDR3 reads CASGLNTGELFF. The CDR3 nucleotides read TGTGCCAGCGGACTGAACACCGGGGAGCTGTTTTTT. The variable domain in full, completed from reference TRBV5-8 and TRBJ2-2, reads EAGVTQSPTHLIKTRGQQATLRCSPISGHTSVYWYQQALGLGLQFLLWYDEGEERNRGNFPPRFSGRQFPNYSSELNVNALELEDSALYLCASGLNTGELFFGEGSRLTVL.

The sample holds a few counts of this clone. The chain joins TRBV28 to TRBJ1-5, with D unresolved. The CDR3 consists of 14 residues. Germline CDR1 reads MDHEN; CDR2 reads SYDVKM. V shed 6 bases and J shed 6 bases, with 15 bases lying between them. The CDR3 reads CASRTLLGSQPQHF. DNA of the CDR3: TGTGCCAGCAGAACACTCCTGGGCTCTCAGCCCCAGCATTTT.

V usage is TRBV10-3 and J usage is TRBJ2-1; 9 bases match TRBD1. With V trimmed by 0 bases and J by 2 bases, 2 bases remained unmatched. Germline CDR1 is ENHRY and CDR2 is SYGVKD. The CDR3 runs 16 residues. This chain's CDR3 is CAISESGQGTYNEQFF. For the CDR3, the DNA is TGTGCCATCAGTGAGTCGGGACAGGGCACCTACAATGAGCAGTTCTTC.

This clone was observed a handful of times. The V and J genes are TRBV4-2 and TRBJ1-5; D uncertain. The germline gives CDR1 LGHNA, CDR2 YNFKEQ. The CDR3 is 16 amino acids. The V gene lost 1 base and the J gene lost 3 bases, with 13 bases spanning the gap. The CDR3 DNA reads as TGTGCCAGCAGCCAAGTTACGGGAAACCTCAATCAGCCCCAGCATTTT. As protein: CASSQVTGNLNQPQHF.

The genes are TRBV5-1 and TRBJ1-2, with TRBD1 matching over 8 bases. Germline V gene sequence: CDR1 SGHRS, CDR2 YFSETQ. The trim removed 4 bases at V and 9 bases at J, leaving 11 bases unmatched. CDR3 length equals 14 residues. CDR3 sequence: CASSKDRGLYSYTF. The DNA for the CDR3 is TGCGCCAGCAGCAAAGACAGGGGCCTTTATAGCTACACCTTC.

J is TRBJ1-1 and V is TRBV4-2; D is ambiguous. The germline CDR1 and CDR2 sequences are LGHNA and YNFKEQ. The CDR3 sequence is 15 residues long. V dropped 5 bases and J dropped 2 bases, with 15 bases sitting between them. The CDR3 loop reads CASSGGFRSNTEAFF. The CDR3 DNA sequence: TGTGCCAGCAGCGGAGGGTTTCGGTCAAACACTGAAGCTTTCTTT.

This clone has only a few counts. CDR3 sequence: CASSGGVQGWEPQHF. The CDR3 nucleotides read TGTGCCAGCAGTGGGGGAGTACAGGGGTGGGAGCCCCAGCATTTT. The J gene is TRBJ1-5, the V gene TRBV27; 7 nucleotides match TRBD1. Per germline, CDR1 MNHEY and CDR2 SMNVEV (reference sequence). The CDR3 is 15 residues long. The J segment lost 8 bases and the V segment lost 5 bases, leaving 12 bases of the junction unmatched.

The chain links TRBV6-6 to TRBJ2-1, with 9 bases identical to TRBD1. The CDR3 extends over 13 amino acids. V was clipped by 6 bases and J by 8 bases; unmatched bases: 5. The germline V gene has CDR1 MNHNY and CDR2 SVGAGI (reference sequence). This CDR3 reads CASRITGGDEQFF. CDR3 nucleotides: TGTGCCAGCAGAATTACAGGGGGCGATGAGCAGTTCTTC.

The chain carries TRBV5-6 and TRBJ2-2; TRBD2 matches 7 bases. This CDR3 region has 16 residues. Germline assignment: CDR1 SGHDT and CDR2 YYEEEE. V shed 0 bases and J 6 bases; nucleotides not matched to a gene: 8. The DNA of the CDR3 is TGTGCCAGCAGCTTGGGGGCGGGAGTACCCGCCGGGGAGCTGTTTTTT. Its translation: CASSLGAGVPAGELFF. Using reference TRBV5-6 and TRBJ2-2 for the parts outside the CDR3, the full variable domain is DAGVTQSPTHLIKTRGQQVTLRCSPKSGHDTVSWYQQALGQGPQFIFQYYEEEERQRGNFPDRFSGHQFPNYSSELNVNALLLGDSALYLCASSLGAGVPAGELFFGEGSRLTVL.

V is TRBV19 and J is TRBJ1-2; tentatively, D is TRBD1 (6 bases). V lost 3 bases, J lost 8 bases, and 13 bases lay in between. The CDR3 extends over 13 amino acids. The germline V gene has CDR1 LNHDA and CDR2 SQIVND (reference sequence). CDR3 nucleotides: TGTGCCAGTAGTATGGGACACTTAGGCGGCTACACCTTC. Protein: CASSMGHLGGYTF.

V is TRBV10-1 and J is TRBJ2-5; 7 bases map to TRBD1. The DNA end favors TRBJ2-7, so the J call may be wrong. This CDR3 has 15 residues. CDR1 and CDR2 (germline): WNHNN, SYGVQD (reference sequence). CDR3 region: CASSDIDREIHEQYF. CDR3 sequence (DNA): TGCGCCAGCAGTGACATAGACAGGGAAATCCACGAGCAGTACTTC.

This rearrangement joins TRBV18 to TRBJ2-7; 11 bases are shared with TRBD2. J was trimmed by 0 bases and V by 5 bases; bases with no gene match: 3. This CDR3 comprises 15 residues. CDR1 and CDR2 (germline): KGHSH, LQKENI. CDR3 loop: CASSNSGGDSYEQYF. The CDR3 DNA reads as TGTGCCAGCTCAAATAGCGGGGGGGACTCCTACGAGCAGTACTTC. Full variable domain (missing parts from reference TRBV18 and TRBJ2-7): NAGVMQNPRHLVRRRGQEARLRCSPMKGHSHVYWYRQLPEEGLKFMVYLQKENIIDESGMPKERFSAEFPKEGPSILRIQQVVRGDSAAYFCASSNSGGDSYEQYFGPGTRLTVT.

The chain's CDR3 is CASSVAGGNGANVLTF. In DNA form, the CDR3 reads TGTGCCAGCAGCGTAGCTGGAGGGAACGGGGCCAACGTCCTGACTTTC. This chain connects TRBV9 to TRBJ2-6; a weak D match, TRBD2 (6 bases). Trimming pared 0 bases from V and 4 bases from J, leaving 11 bases between. This CDR3 contains 16 residues. The germline V gene has CDR1 SGDLS and CDR2 YYNGEE.

V is TRBV29-1 and J is TRBJ2-7, with D possibly TRBD2 on 5 matching bases. The V end was cut by 6 bases, the J end by 0 bases, with 9 bases between. There are 12 residues in the CDR3. CDR1 and CDR2 from the germline V gene are SQVTM and ANQGSEA. CDR3 sequence: CSVSGYSYEQYF. CDR3 in DNA: TGCAGCGTAAGCGGATACTCCTACGAGCAGTACTTC.

This chain connects TRBV15 to TRBJ1-2; D perhaps matches TRBD1 (6 bases). Germline V gives CDR1 LNHNV, CDR2 YYDKDF (reference sequence). The CDR3 runs 14 residues. The germline V and J ends were trimmed by 8 bases and 4 bases, with 17 bases remaining between them. The chain's CDR3 is CATVLGGQSYGYTF. The CDR3 DNA is TGTGCCACCGTCCTGGGGGGGCAGAGCTATGGCTACACCTTC. The whole variable domain, remainder taken from reference TRBV15 and TRBJ1-2, is DAMVIQNPRYQVTQFGKPVTLSCSQTLNHNVMYWYQQKSSQAPKLLFHYYDKDFNNEADTPDNFQSRRPNTSFCFLDIRSPGLGDTAMYLCATVLGGQSYGYTFGSGTRLTVV.

This sequence joins TRBV4-1 and TRBJ2-1; perhaps TRBD1 as D (6 bases). The CDR3 is 16 amino acids. CDR1 MGHRA and CDR2 YSYEKL come from the germline V gene. V shed 0 bases and J shed 9 bases, with 18 bases lying between them. CDR3 in DNA: TGCGCCAGCAGCCAAGATAGGGCCAGGGGTCAGGTTGAGCAGTTCTTC. Translation gives CASSQDRARGQVEQFF.

The J gene is TRBJ1-1, the V gene TRBV19, with 8 bases fitting TRBD1. The germline V gene has CDR1 LNHDA and CDR2 SQIVND (reference sequence). The V and J ends lost 4 bases and 3 bases, in that order; junction bases with no gene match: 19. This CDR3 comprises 19 residues. The CDR3 DNA reads as TGTGCCAGTAGTAAGGCTCCAGGGGGCGCGGGCCGTAGAGACACTGAAGCTTTCTTT. Encoded protein: CASSKAPGGAGRRDTEAFF.

The V call is TRBV30, the J call TRBJ2-5; 12 nucleotides match TRBD2. Germline lookup yields CDR1 GTSNPN and CDR2 SVGIG (reference sequence). The CDR3 totals 15 residues. J gave up 4 bases and V 3 bases, and 6 bases lay outside the gene matches. CDR3 DNA: TGTGCCTGGAGGACTAGCGGGGGCCTAGGAGAGACCCAGTACTTC. The encoded protein is CAWRTSGGLGETQYF.

This clone was counted only a few times. The chain is built from TRBV30 and TRBJ2-1; 7 nucleotides match TRBD1. The V gene's germline CDR1 is GTSNPN and CDR2 SVGIG (reference sequence). This CDR3 spans 11 amino acids. V trimming: 0 bases; J trimming: 15 bases; junction bases outside the gene matches: 5. The CDR3 DNA reads TGTGCCTGGAGTGTACAGCGACAGGGGTTCTTC. Amino acids: CAWSVQRQGFF.

This chain links TRBV15 with TRBJ2-3; D is undetermined. This CDR3 region has 16 residues. Germline lookup yields CDR1 LNHNV and CDR2 YYDKDF (reference sequence). Trimming left V 0 bases short and J 3 bases short, with 13 bases between. The CDR3 DNA is TGTGCCACCAGCAGAGAGAACGACATTTCGACAGATACGCAGTATTTT. Translated, it gives CATSRENDISTDTQYF. Based on the CDR3 plus reference TRBV15 and TRBJ2-3, the full variable domain is DAMVIQNPRYQVTQFGKPVTLSCSQTLNHNVMYWYQQKSSQAPKLLFHYYDKDFNNEADTPDNFQSRRPNTSFCFLDIRSPGLGDTAMYLCATSRENDISTDTQYFGPGTRLTVL.

The CDR3 spells CASSQDRGYGYTF. The CDR3 DNA reads TGTGCCAGCAGCCAAGACAGGGGCTATGGCTACACCTTC. V usage is TRBV14 and J usage is TRBJ1-2; D perhaps matches TRBD1 (6 bases). This CDR3 spans 13 amino acids. Germline V gene sequence: CDR1 SGHDN, CDR2 FVKESK. Trimming left V 0 bases short and J 4 bases short, with 6 bases between.

The sample holds a few counts of this clone. V is TRBV27 and J is TRBJ2-5, with 10 nucleotides matching TRBD1. Looked up from germline, CDR1 is MNHEY and CDR2 is SMNVEV (reference sequence). The CDR3 has 13 residues. After removal of 6 bases from V and 4 bases from J, the junction contained 2 bases not matched to a gene. In DNA form, the CDR3 reads TGTGCCAGCAGACGGACAGGGGGAGAGACCCAGTACTTC. Its translation: CASRRTGGETQYF.

This sequence joins TRBV5-4 and TRBJ2-5; 7 nucleotides match TRBD1. Losses at the gene ends were 4 bases for V and 5 bases for J; bases not matched to a gene: 11. The CDR3 loop spans 15 amino acids. Germline V gene sequence: CDR1 SGHNT, CDR2 YYREEE (reference sequence). In DNA form, the CDR3 reads TGTGCCAGCAGCCTAAGGACAGGAGAGGGTGAGACCCAGTACTTC. Residues: CASSLRTGEGETQYF.

This clone was detected only once. The V gene is TRBV29-1, the J gene TRBJ2-7, with D perhaps TRBD1 (5 bases). The CDR3 spans 13 residues. Per the germline V gene, CDR1 is SQVTM and CDR2 is ANQGSEA. The V and J ends lost 3 bases and 6 bases respectively, with 15 bases between them. The CDR3 is CSVDGRVPGEQYF. CDR3 bases: TGCAGCGTTGATGGCAGGGTACCCGGCGAGCAGTACTTC.

The V call is TRBV4-1, the J call TRBJ2-2, with D uncertain. V was shortened by 0 bases and J by 7 bases, with 21 bases between the two germline ends. Germline CDR1 MGHRA, CDR2 YSYEKL. This CDR3 region has 18 residues. The CDR3 sequence is CASSQDGPPPSPSGELFF. DNA for the CDR3: TGCGCCAGCAGCCAAGATGGCCCCCCGCCGTCTCCCAGCGGGGAGCTGTTTTTT.

The chain joins TRBV18 to TRBJ2-3, with no clear D. Germline CDR1 and CDR2: KGHSH and LQKENI. V was shortened by 6 bases and J by 7 bases, with 11 bases between the two germline ends. This CDR3 comprises 12 residues. CDR3 residues: CASSPVDYTQYF. For the CDR3, the DNA is TGTGCCAGCTCTCCAGTAGATTATACGCAGTATTTT.